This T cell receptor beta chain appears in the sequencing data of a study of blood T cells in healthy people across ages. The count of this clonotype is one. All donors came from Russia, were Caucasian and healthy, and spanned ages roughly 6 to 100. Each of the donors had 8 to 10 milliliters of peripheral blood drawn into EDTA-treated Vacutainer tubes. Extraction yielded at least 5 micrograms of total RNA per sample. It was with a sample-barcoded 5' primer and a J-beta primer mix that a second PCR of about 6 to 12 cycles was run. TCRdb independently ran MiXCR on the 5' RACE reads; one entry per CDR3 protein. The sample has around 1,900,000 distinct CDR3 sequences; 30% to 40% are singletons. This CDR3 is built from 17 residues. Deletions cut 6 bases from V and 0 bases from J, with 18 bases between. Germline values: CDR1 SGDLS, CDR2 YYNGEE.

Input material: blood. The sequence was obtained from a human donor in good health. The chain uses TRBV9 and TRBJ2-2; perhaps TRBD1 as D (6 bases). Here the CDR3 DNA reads TGTGCCAGCATCCAGGGGTTCTCCATACCGAACACCGGGGAGCTGTTTTTT. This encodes CASIQGFSIPNTGELFF.